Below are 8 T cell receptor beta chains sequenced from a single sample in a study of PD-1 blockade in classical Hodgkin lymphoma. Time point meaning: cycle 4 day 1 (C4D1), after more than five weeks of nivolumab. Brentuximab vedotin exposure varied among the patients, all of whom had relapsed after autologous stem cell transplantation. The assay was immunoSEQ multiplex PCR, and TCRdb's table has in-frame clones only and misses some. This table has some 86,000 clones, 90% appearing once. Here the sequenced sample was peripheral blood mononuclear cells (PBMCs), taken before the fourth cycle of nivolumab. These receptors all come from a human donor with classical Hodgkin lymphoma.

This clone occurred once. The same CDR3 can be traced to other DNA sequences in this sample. In nucleotides, the CDR3 is TGTGCCAGCAGTCCCTCCTACGAGCAGTACTTC. Its translation is CASSPSYEQYF. The chain recombines TRBV6-5 with TRBJ2-7, with unresolved D. The CDR3 has 11 residues. V lost 5 bases to trimming and J lost 0 bases, with 2 bases between them. Per the germline V gene, CDR1 is MNHEY and CDR2 is SVGAGI.

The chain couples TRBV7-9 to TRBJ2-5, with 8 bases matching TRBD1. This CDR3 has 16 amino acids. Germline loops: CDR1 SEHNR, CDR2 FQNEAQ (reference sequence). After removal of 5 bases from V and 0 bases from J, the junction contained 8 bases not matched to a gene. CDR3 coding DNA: TGTGCCAGCAGCCCCGGACAGGGTGGGTACCAAGAGACCCAGTACTTC. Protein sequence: CASSPGQGGYQETQYF.

CDR3 DNA: TGTGCCACAGGACAGGGGCAACGCTCTGGGGCCAACGTCCTGACTTTC. Protein: CATGQGQRSGANVLTF. This chain links TRBV19 with TRBJ2-6, with 9 positions matching TRBD1. Germline CDR1 reads LNHDA; CDR2 reads SQIVND (reference sequence). The V and J ends lost 10 bases and 0 bases, in that order; junction bases with no gene match: 7. The CDR3 length is 16 residues. The variable domain in full, with the rest retrieved from reference TRBV19 and TRBJ2-6, is DGGITQSPKYLFRKEGQNVTLSCEQNLNHDAMYWYRQDPGQGLRLIYYSQIVNDFQKGDIAEGYSVSREKKESFPLTVTSAQKNPTAFYLCATGQGQRSGANVLTFGAGSRLTVL.

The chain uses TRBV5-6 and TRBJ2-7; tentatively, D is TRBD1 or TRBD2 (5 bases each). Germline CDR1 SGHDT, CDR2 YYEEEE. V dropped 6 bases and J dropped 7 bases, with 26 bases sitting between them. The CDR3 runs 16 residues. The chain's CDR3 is CASTTGIGVGTTEQYF. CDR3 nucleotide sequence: TGTGCCAGCACTACGGGAATTGGGGTTGGGACGACAGAGCAGTACTTC.

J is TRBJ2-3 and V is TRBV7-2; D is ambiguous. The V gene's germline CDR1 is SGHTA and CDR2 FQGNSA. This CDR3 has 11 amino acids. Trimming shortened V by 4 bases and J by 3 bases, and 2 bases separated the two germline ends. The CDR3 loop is CASSWTDTQYF. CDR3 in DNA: TGTGCCAGCAGCTGGACAGATACGCAGTATTTT.

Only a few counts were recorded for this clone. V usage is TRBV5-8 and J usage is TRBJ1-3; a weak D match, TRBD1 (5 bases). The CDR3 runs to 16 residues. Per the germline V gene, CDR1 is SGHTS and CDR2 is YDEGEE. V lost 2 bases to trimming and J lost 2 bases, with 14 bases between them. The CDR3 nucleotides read TGTGCCAGCAGCTTTTCTAGGGGAGGAGCTGGAAACACCATATATTTT. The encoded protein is CASSFSRGGAGNTIYF.

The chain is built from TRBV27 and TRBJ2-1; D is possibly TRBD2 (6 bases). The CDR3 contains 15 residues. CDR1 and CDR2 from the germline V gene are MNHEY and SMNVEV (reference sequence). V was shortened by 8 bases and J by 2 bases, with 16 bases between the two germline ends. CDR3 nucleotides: TGTGCCAGCTGGGAGGCGGGGCACGCCTACAATGAGCAGTTCTTC. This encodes CASWEAGHAYNEQFF.

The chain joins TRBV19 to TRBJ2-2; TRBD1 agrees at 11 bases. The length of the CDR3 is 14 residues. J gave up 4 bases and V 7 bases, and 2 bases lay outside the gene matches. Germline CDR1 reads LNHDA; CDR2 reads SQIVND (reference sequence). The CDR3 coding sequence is TGTGCCAGTATAGGGACAGGGGGCACCGGGGAGCTGTTTTTT. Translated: CASIGTGGTGELFF.